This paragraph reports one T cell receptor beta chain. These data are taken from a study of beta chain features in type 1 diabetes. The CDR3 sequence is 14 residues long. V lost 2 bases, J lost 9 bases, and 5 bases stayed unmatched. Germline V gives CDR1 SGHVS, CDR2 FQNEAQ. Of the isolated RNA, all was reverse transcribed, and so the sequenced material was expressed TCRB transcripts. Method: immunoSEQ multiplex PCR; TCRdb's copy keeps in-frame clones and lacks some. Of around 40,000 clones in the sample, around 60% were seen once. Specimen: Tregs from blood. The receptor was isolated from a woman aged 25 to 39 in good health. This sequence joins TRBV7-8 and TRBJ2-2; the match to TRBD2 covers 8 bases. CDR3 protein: CASSLREGSRELFF. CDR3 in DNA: TGTGCCAGCAGCTTACGGGAGGGGAGTCGGGAGCTGTTTTTT.